The next 23 T cell receptor beta chains were all read from a single sample in a study of T-cell reconstitution after alpha-beta-depleted transplantation in children. Unique molecular identifiers were built into the TCRbeta library. Each CDR3 protein is one row after TCRdb ran MiXCR on the PCR reads. The sample has hundreds of thousands of distinct CDR3 sequences; approximately 16% are singletons. The sequencing here drew on PBMCs from the stem cell graft donor, taken from the stem cell graft. The receptors come from a human donor who donated a stem cell graft to a child with acute myeloid leukemia.

The chain has TRBV3-1 and TRBJ1-1; D is unresolved. Trimming removed 0 bases at V and 12 bases at J, with 5 bases between. This CDR3 has 10 amino acids. Germline values: CDR1 LGHDT, CDR2 YNNKEL (reference sequence). The CDR3 DNA follows: TGTGCCAGCAGCCAAGATCGGACTTTCTTT. Encoded protein: CASSQDRTFF.

A few counts support this clonotype. The gene calls are TRBV20-1 and TRBJ2-2, with D possibly matching TRBD2 (5 bases). CDR3 length: 16 residues. The germline CDR1 and CDR2 sequences are DFQATT and SNEGSKA (reference sequence). Trimming left V 0 bases short and J 3 bases short, with 14 bases between. The CDR3 nucleotides read TGCAGTGCTAGAGATCTTGCCAGGCGGGACACCGGGGAGCTGTTTTTT. It encodes CSARDLARRDTGELFF.

This clonotype has at least ten counts. The chain has TRBV5-1 and TRBJ2-7; no definite D call. CDR3 length: 15 amino acids. Germline V CDR1 and CDR2: SGHRS, YFSETQ. The germline V and J ends were trimmed by 5 bases and 2 bases, with 17 bases remaining between them. CDR3 region: CASRREVRPPYEQYF. CDR3 sequence (DNA): TGCGCCAGCAGGCGTGAGGTCAGGCCCCCCTACGAGCAGTACTTC.

The CDR3 DNA reads as TGTGCCAGCAGCCAAGGGCCAGCGGGGGTCGGGAGTGGCACCGGGGAGCTGTTTTTT. It specifies CASSQGPAGVGSGTGELFF. V usage is TRBV4-2 and J usage is TRBJ2-2, with 8 positions matching TRBD2. V lost 1 base, J lost 4 bases, and 14 bases stayed unmatched. The CDR3 runs 19 residues. In germline, CDR1 is LGHNA, CDR2 YNFKEQ.

The J gene is TRBJ2-7, the V gene TRBV6-1; 7 nucleotides match TRBD1. The CDR3 has 14 residues. Trimming took 8 bases from V and 2 from J; bases not matched to a gene: 9. Germline CDR1 is MNHNS and CDR2 is SASEGT. This CDR3 reads CASGGRGLPYEQYF. In nucleotides, the CDR3 is TGTGCCAGCGGAGGTAGGGGGCTCCCCTACGAGCAGTACTTC.

This clonotype was counted ten times or more. The chain employs TRBV5-5 and TRBJ1-3, with D perhaps TRBD1 (5 bases). Trimming shortened V by 0 bases and J by 0 bases, and 7 bases separated the two germline ends. Germline V gene lookup returns CDR1 SGHKS and CDR2 YYEKEE (reference sequence). There are 15 residues in the CDR3. The CDR3 region is CASSLGQISGNTIYF. In nucleotides, the CDR3 is TGTGCCAGCAGCTTGGGACAGATCTCTGGAAACACCATATATTTT.

This clonotype was found many times. The V call is TRBV20-1, the J call TRBJ2-1, with a possible D match to TRBD2 (5 bases). The germline V gene encodes CDR1 DFQATT and CDR2 SNEGSKA (reference sequence). This CDR3 is built from 14 residues. V lost 0 bases, J lost 6 bases, and 12 bases lay in between. The CDR3 sequence: CSARDPRRGNEQFF. CDR3 coding DNA: TGCAGTGCTAGAGATCCCCGACGGGGCAATGAGCAGTTCTTC.

This rearrangement joins TRBV9 to TRBJ2-1; TRBD2 might be the D (6 bases). CDR1 is SGDLS, CDR2 YYNGEE, per germline. V lost 4 bases and J 5 bases, leaving 16 bases between the germline ends. This CDR3 contains 15 residues. The CDR3 bases are TGTGCCAGCAGCCCGCGGCTAGCGTATGACAATGAGCAGTTCTTC. It yields the protein CASSPRLAYDNEQFF. Filled out from reference TRBV9 and TRBJ2-1, the complete variable domain reads DSGVTQTPKHLITATGQRVTLRCSPRSGDLSVYWYQQSLDQGLQFLIQYYNGEERAKGNILERFSAQQFPDLHSELNLSSLELGDSALYFCASSPRLAYDNEQFFGPGTRLTVL.

This chain links TRBV5-1 with TRBJ2-7; 7 bases are a match to TRBD1. The germline V gene has CDR1 SGHRS and CDR2 YFSETQ. With V trimmed by 0 bases and J by 4 bases, 4 bases remained unmatched. CDR3 length: 14 residues. This CDR3 reads CASSLERGLYEQYV. In DNA form, the CDR3 reads TGCGCCAGCAGCTTGGAAAGGGGGCTGTACGAGCAGTACGTC.

The V call is TRBV9, the J call TRBJ2-3; tentatively, D is TRBD1 (6 bases). V lost 2 bases and J 2 bases, leaving 12 bases between the germline ends. This CDR3 comprises 15 residues. Per germline, CDR1 SGDLS and CDR2 YYNGEE. The CDR3 protein is CASSVTDSFTDTQYF. The CDR3 DNA reads TGTGCCAGCAGCGTGACGGACAGCTTCACAGATACGCAGTATTTT.

This clonotype has only a few counts. The chain has TRBV7-3 and TRBJ2-2; a weak D match, TRBD2 (5 bases). The V end was cut by 5 bases, the J end by 5 bases, with 12 bases between. CDR1 and CDR2 (germline): SGHTA, FQGTGA. This CDR3 comprises 14 residues. Here the CDR3 DNA reads TGTGCCAGCAGCCTCCGGGGTATGACCGGGGAGCTGTTTTTT. Its protein is CASSLRGMTGELFF.

This clonotype was recorded many times. This chain links TRBV7-9 with TRBJ1-6; the D gene is possibly TRBD1 (6 bases). V gave up 7 bases and J gave up 6 bases, with 13 bases separating them. The CDR3 spans 14 residues. CDR1 is SEHNR and CDR2 is FQNEAQ in the germline V gene (reference sequence). The CDR3 bases are TGTGCCAGCACCAAACAGGGAACTAATTCACCCCTCCACTTT. It yields the protein CASTKQGTNSPLHF.

Comments on this clonotype: A much larger clonotype is one base distant, so this may be a read error. V usage is TRBV7-6 and J usage is TRBJ2-1, with D tentatively TRBD1 or TRBD2 (6 bases each). CDR1 SGHVS and CDR2 FNYEAQ come from the germline V gene. This CDR3 is 16 amino acids long. The CDR3 sequence is CASSLDVGGHYNGQFF. DNA of the CDR3: TGTGCCAGCAGCTTAGATGTCGGGGGCCACTACAATGGGCAGTTCTTC.

This clonotype showed up many times. The genes are TRBV12-3 or TRBV12-4 and TRBJ2-5; D call uncertain. Trimming removed 2 bases from V and 5 bases from J, with 6 bases in between. The length of the CDR3 is 12 residues. The CDR3 here is CASSLLVETQYF. In DNA form, the CDR3 reads TGTGCCAGCAGTTTATTGGTGGAGACCCAGTACTTC.

This clonotype has a handful of counts. The chain is built from TRBV12-3 or TRBV12-4 and TRBJ1-6, with D uncertain. The V end lost 5 bases, the J end lost 10 bases, and 6 bases lay between the germline ends. The CDR3 sequence is 11 residues long. CDR3 nucleotides: TGTGCCAGCAGTACCGGGTCACCCCTCCACTTT. The encoded protein is CASSTGSPLHF.

This clonotype came up many times. The chain uses TRBV9 and TRBJ2-1; 7 nucleotides line up with TRBD2. The CDR3 is made up of 16 amino acids. Losses at the gene ends were 4 bases for V and 1 base for J; bases not matched to a gene: 8. Germline V gene sequence: CDR1 SGDLS, CDR2 YYNGEE. DNA for the CDR3: TGTGCCAGCAGCACACGGACTAGTCAGTCCTACAATGAGCAGTTCTTC. This gives the protein CASSTRTSQSYNEQFF. Full variable domain (missing parts from reference TRBV9 and TRBJ2-1): DSGVTQTPKHLITATGQRVTLRCSPRSGDLSVYWYQQSLDQGLQFLIQYYNGEERAKGNILERFSAQQFPDLHSELNLSSLELGDSALYFCASSTRTSQSYNEQFFGPGTRLTVL.

This clonotype was seen many times. The J gene is TRBJ1-2, the V gene TRBV5-1; 11 bases map to TRBD1. Germline loops: CDR1 SGHRS, CDR2 YFSETQ. Losses at the gene ends were 4 bases for V and 6 bases for J; bases not matched to a gene: 5. This CDR3 comprises 14 residues. The CDR3 DNA is TGCGCCAGCAGCCAGGACAGGGGGCTAAATGGCTACACCTTC. It specifies CASSQDRGLNGYTF.

This clonotype was detected only a few times. This sequence joins TRBV7-8 and TRBJ2-1, with TRBD2 identical over 9 bases. The CDR3 loop spans 16 amino acids. The trim removed 4 bases at V and 2 bases at J, leaving 6 bases unmatched. CDR1 is SGHVS and CDR2 is FQNEAQ in the germline V gene. CDR3 nucleotide sequence: TGTGCCAGCAGCTCCCGCGGGGGGGTCGCCTACAATGAGCAGTTCTTC. It specifies CASSSRGGVAYNEQFF.

This clonotype showed up just a few times. The chain joins TRBV5-1 to TRBJ1-1; 8 nucleotides line up with TRBD1. Germline V gene sequence: CDR1 SGHRS, CDR2 YFSETQ. CDR3 size: 15 residues. Unmatched junction bases numbered 7, after V lost 3 bases and J lost 3 bases. The DNA for the CDR3 is TGCGCCAGCAGCTCAGGACAGGGAGGCCACACTGAAGCTTTCTTT. Its translation: CASSSGQGGHTEAFF.

This clonotype came up many times. The chain recombines TRBV5-1 with TRBJ2-2; TRBD1 matches 9 bases. The CDR3 sequence is 15 residues long. With V trimmed by 2 bases and J by 5 bases, 4 bases remained unmatched. Looked up from germline, CDR1 is SGHRS and CDR2 is YFSETQ. The CDR3 DNA reads TGCGCCAGCAGCTTTCCGGGACAGGGAACCGGGGAGCTGTTTTTT. Its translation: CASSFPGQGTGELFF.

This clonotype appeared a few times. The gene calls are TRBV12-5 and TRBJ2-7, with D possibly TRBD1 on 6 matching bases. Trimming took 2 bases from V and 0 from J, leaving 11 bases between them. Looked up from germline, CDR1 is LGHNT and CDR2 is FRNRAP. This CDR3 spans 15 amino acids. The CDR3 is CASGLSRGGSYEQYF. In DNA, the CDR3 is TGTGCTAGTGGTTTGAGCAGGGGCGGCTCCTACGAGCAGTACTTC. Full variable domain (remainder filled in from reference TRBV12-5 and TRBJ2-7): DARVTQTPRHKVTEMGQEVTMRCQPILGHNTVFWYRQTMMQGLELLAYFRNRAPLDDSGMPKDRFSAEMPDATLATLKIQPSEPRDSAVYFCASGLSRGGSYEQYFGPGTRLTVT.

This chain links TRBV6-1 with TRBJ2-7, with TRBD2 as a possible D gene (6 bases). CDR1 is MNHNS, CDR2 SASEGT, per germline. Trimming stripped 0 bases from V and 1 base from J, with 10 bases between. The CDR3 runs 15 residues. CDR3 loop: CASSEAVGGSYEQYV. The CDR3 DNA follows: TGTGCCAGCAGTGAAGCGGTCGGGGGTTCCTACGAGCAGTACGTC.

The chain combines TRBV24-1 with TRBJ1-5; TRBD1 might be the D (6 bases). This CDR3 region has 15 residues. Germline CDR1 reads KGHDR; CDR2 reads SFDVKD. Trimming cost V 4 bases and J 4 bases, with 13 bases left between them. CDR3 loop: CATSDRDTPNQPQHF. As DNA, the CDR3 is TGTGCCACCAGTGACAGGGACACACCAAATCAGCCCCAGCATTTT.